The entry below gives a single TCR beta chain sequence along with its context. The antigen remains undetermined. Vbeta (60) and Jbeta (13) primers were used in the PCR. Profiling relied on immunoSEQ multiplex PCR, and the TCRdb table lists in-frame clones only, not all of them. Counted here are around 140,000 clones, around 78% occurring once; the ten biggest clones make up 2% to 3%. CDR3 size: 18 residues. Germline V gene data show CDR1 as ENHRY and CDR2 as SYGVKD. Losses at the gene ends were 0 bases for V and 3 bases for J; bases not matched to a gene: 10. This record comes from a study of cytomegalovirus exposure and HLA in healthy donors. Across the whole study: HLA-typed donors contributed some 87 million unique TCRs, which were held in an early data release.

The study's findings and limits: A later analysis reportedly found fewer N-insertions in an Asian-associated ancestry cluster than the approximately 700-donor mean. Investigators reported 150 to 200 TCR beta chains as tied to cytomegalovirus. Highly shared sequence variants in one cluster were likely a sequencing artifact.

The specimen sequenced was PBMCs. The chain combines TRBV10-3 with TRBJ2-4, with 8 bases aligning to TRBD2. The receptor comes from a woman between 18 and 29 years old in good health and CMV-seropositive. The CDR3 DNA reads TGTGCCATCAGTGAGTCTGGGAACGGGGGGGCCGGCAAAAACATTCAGTACTTC. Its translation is CAISESGNGGAGKNIQYF.